This T cell receptor (beta chain) was sequenced in a study of T cell responses to AZD1222 COVID-19 vaccine. The assay was immunoSEQ multiplex PCR, and TCRdb's table has in-frame clones only and misses some. The sample holds 110,000 to 150,000 clones, roughly nine tenths seen once. The CDR3 runs 17 residues. The chain carries TRBV21-1 and TRBJ2-7. TRBV21-1 is listed as a pseudogene. The sequencing used peripheral blood, collected on day 0 of AZD1222 vaccination. This receptor was taken from an adult in good health. The CDR3 spells CASSKARSFCRSYEQYF. The DNA of the CDR3 is TGTGCCAGCAGCAAAGCCCGGAGCTTTTGCAGGTCCTACGAGCAGTACTTC.